This T cell receptor (beta chain) appears in the sequencing data of a study of beta chain features in type 1 diabetes. General observations from the study: All four CD4+ subsets from Type 1 diabetes patients carried moderately but significantly shorter TCRB CDR3s. Insertions at VDJ junctions were less frequent in type 1 diabetes patients. These patients also deleted more nucleotides at the same junctions.

Germline loops: CDR1 SGDLS, CDR2 YYNGEE. The CDR3 sequence is 13 residues long. V was trimmed by 1 base and J by 0 bases, leaving 4 bases between them. The authors reverse transcribed all of the isolated RNA, so sequencing captured expressed TCRB transcripts. Produced via immunoSEQ multiplex PCR; TCRdb's table is partial and in-frame only. The sample yields 250,000 to 300,000 clones, roughly an eighth seen once. This clone was counted a few times. Its antigen remains unidentified. The V and J genes are TRBV9 and TRBJ1-1; D ambiguous. This receptor was identified in a man aged 30 to 39 with type 1 diabetes. What was sequenced was naive CD4+ T cells from blood. The CDR3 here is CASSVSLNTEAFF. Written as DNA, the CDR3 is TGTGCCAGCAGCGTATCATTGAACACTGAAGCTTTCTTT. The full variable domain, its missing parts supplied by reference TRBV9 and TRBJ1-1, is DSGVTQTPKHLITATGQRVTLRCSPRSGDLSVYWYQQSLDQGLQFLIQYYNGEERAKGNILERFSAQQFPDLHSELNLSSLELGDSALYFCASSVSLNTEAFFGQGTRLTVV.